The rows below give T cell receptor beta chains drawn from one sample of a study of cytomegalovirus exposure and HLA in healthy donors. Sequencing used immunoSEQ multiplex PCR; TCRdb keeps in-frame clones, though not all of them. The sample includes around 83,000 clones, roughly 78% of them seen just once. Input material: PBMCs. These receptors were collected from a male donor in good health and CMV-seropositive. The CDR3 runs from the conserved cysteine through the conserved F or W. A D gene is named only where the DNA matches it firmly. Clone size appears in some rows only: once, few, many, or a class for an expanded clone.

D,size,V,J,CDR3,DNA
TRBD2,.,TRBV19,TRBJ2-7,CASSIGSGGYYEQYF,TGTGCCAGTAGTATCGGGAGCGGGGGGTATTACGAGCAGTACTTC
TRBD2,once,TRBV10-2,TRBJ2-1,CASNVGTSRNNEQFF,TGCGCCAGCAATGTGGGGACTAGCCGTAACAATGAGCAGTTCTTC
.,.,TRBV19,TRBJ2-6,CASSPPGTGSGANVLTF,TGTGCCAGTAGCCCCCCAGGTACAGGGTCGGGGGCCAACGTCCTGACTTTC
.,.,TRBV5-4,TRBJ2-7,CASSLEQGSYEQYF,TGTGCCAGCAGCCTGGAACAGGGCTCCTACGAGCAGTACTTC
.,.,TRBV9,TRBJ2-7,CASSVGEAHLEQYF,TGTGCCAGCAGCGTAGGAGAAGCCCATTTGGAGCAGTACTTC
TRBD2,.,TRBV10-1,TRBJ2-1,CASSMTSQGDEQFF,TGCGCCAGCAGTATGACTAGCCAAGGGGATGAGCAGTTCTTC
.,.,TRBV5-4,TRBJ2-1,CASRTGRSDEQFF,TGTGCCAGCAGGACCGGAAGAAGCGATGAGCAGTTCTTC
.,.,TRBV5-1,TRBJ2-1,CASSLVGQPINYNEQFF,TGCGCCAGCAGCTTGGTTGGACAGCCGATCAATTACAATGAGCAGTTCTTC
.,.,TRBV6-5,TRBJ1-1,CASSYRGIQNTEAFF,TGTGCCAGCAGTTATCGGGGGATACAGAACACTGAAGCTTTCTTT
TRBD1,.,TRBV5-1,TRBJ2-7,CASSLADGTGGFYEQYF,TGCGCCAGCAGCTTGGCCGATGGGACAGGGGGCTTCTACGAGCAGTACTTC
.,.,TRBV20-1,TRBJ1-1,CSARDRVEAFF,TGCAGTGCTAGAGACCGAGTTGAAGCTTTCTTT
TRBD2,.,TRBV28,TRBJ2-3,CASTRGGSVAFTQYF,TGTGCCAGCACGCGGGGGGGCTCGGTCGCCTTTACGCAGTATTTT
TRBD1,.,TRBV5-1,TRBJ2-3,CASSLGQGIDTQYF,TGCGCCAGCAGCCTAGGACAGGGTATAGATACGCAGTATTTT
TRBD2,.,TRBV4-2,TRBJ2-2,CASSHDGLAGVPTSRSGELFF,TGTGCCAGCAGCCATGATGGACTAGCGGGAGTTCCCACCTCTAGATCCGGGGAGCTGTTTTTT
TRBD1,.,TRBV5-1,TRBJ2-5,CASSVGTGVETQYF,TGCGCCAGCAGCGTAGGGACAGGGGTCGAGACCCAGTACTTC
TRBD2,.,TRBV5-1,TRBJ2-7,CASSSQTSGSIFIYEQYF,TGCGCCAGCAGCTCCCAGACTAGCGGGAGTATTTTCATCTACGAGCAGTACTTC
TRBD2,.,TRBV9,TRBJ2-3,CASSLARTSGTQYF,TGTGCCAGCAGCCTTGCCCGGACTAGCGGCACGCAGTATTTT